Listed here is a single T cell receptor beta chain. As yet, its antigen is unknown. Random hexamers were used to reverse transcribe an amount of about 0.45 to 1 ug RNA. MiXCR, run by TCRdb on the immunoSEQ multiplex PCR reads, gives a single entry per CDR3 protein. The table has tens of thousands of distinct CDR3 sequences, approximately 96% seen once; the top ten hold more than 0.55%. This sample is drawn from a study of CD8 T cells in Susac syndrome. Study results and caveats: Across the total CD8+ repertoires, 15 to 20 Susac-specific public clones were detected, and across the CD8+ TEMRA repertoires, several such clones were detected.

CDR3 length: 14 residues. Trimming removed 11 bases from V and 8 bases from J; junction bases left unmatched: 16. Sequencing was done on a sample of CD8+ T cells from PBMCs. The receptor comes from a human donor with Susac syndrome. V is TRBV12-3 or TRBV12-4 and J is TRBJ2-3; 7 bases line up with TRBD2. In nucleotides, the CDR3 is TGTGCCTCGGGGGGAGCGGGTTTCGAAGGTACGCAGTATTTT. Protein product: CASGGAGFEGTQYF.